The 28 T cell receptor beta chains reported below all come from one sample, sequenced in a study of T-cell reconstitution after alpha-beta-depleted transplantation in children. Preparation of the TCRbeta library was carried out with unique molecular identifiers. TCRdb recomputed calls from the PCR reads with MiXCR, one row per CDR3 protein. The sample includes more than 25,000 distinct CDR3 sequences, around 6.3% seen only once; the top ten take roughly 7%. The sequencing here drew on PBMCs, mostly from graft donor cells, taken 180 days after TCRalphabeta/CD19-depleted stem cell transplant. These TCRs come from a male patient under 18 who had a stem cell transplant for acute myeloid leukemia, so the T cells may come from the graft donor.

This clonotype was seen repeatedly, ten times or more. V usage is TRBV28 and J usage is TRBJ1-6; D gene unclear. V lost 4 bases and J lost 13, with 11 bases in between. Germline V gene data show CDR1 as MDHEN and CDR2 as SYDVKM. This CDR3 is 12 amino acids long. The CDR3 coding sequence is TGTGCCAGCAGTTCAACCGGGTTTCCCCTCCACTTT. It specifies CASSSTGFPLHF.

The chain joins TRBV13 to TRBJ2-1, with 12 bases matching TRBD2. The CDR3 loop spans 19 amino acids. Germline-derived CDR1 and CDR2 are PRHDT and FYEKMQ (reference sequence). The J segment lost 2 bases and the V segment lost 10 bases, leaving 18 bases of the junction unmatched. CDR3 in DNA: TGTGCCATCTCCTTAGGACTAGCGGGAACGCTCCTTACCTACAATGAGCAGTTCTTC. It yields the protein CAISLGLAGTLLTYNEQFF. Full variable domain (rest looked up from reference TRBV13 and TRBJ2-1): AAGVIQSPRHLIKEKRETATLKCYPIPRHDTVYWYQQGPGQDPQFLISFYEKMQSDKGSIPDRFSAQQFSDYHSELNMSSLELGDSALYFCAISLGLAGTLLTYNEQFFGPGTRLTVL.

V gene TRBV12-3 or TRBV12-4 combines with J gene TRBJ2-4, with 11 bases fitting TRBD2. This CDR3 is 18 amino acids long. CDR3 bases: TGTACCTGCAGTTTAGATTTGGGGTCTACTAGCGGGAGTTTGGTTCAGTACTTC. This translates into CTCSLDLGSTSGSLVQYF.

This clonotype appeared many times. The V gene is TRBV20-1, the J gene TRBJ1-1, with 7 bases identical to TRBD1. The CDR3 consists of 14 residues. Losses at the gene ends were 2 bases for V and 5 bases for J; bases not matched to a gene: 8. Germline V gives CDR1 DFQATT, CDR2 SNEGSKA (reference sequence). This CDR3 is CSARKTGQRTEAFF. The CDR3 nucleotides read TGCAGTGCTAGAAAGACAGGGCAGAGGACTGAAGCTTTCTTT.

This clonotype was recorded at least ten times. The rearrangement joins TRBV7-8 to TRBJ2-2, with TRBD1 matching over 9 bases. The CDR3 runs 20 residues. The germline CDR1 and CDR2 sequences are SGHVS and FQNEAQ. The V gene end was trimmed by 5 bases and the J gene end by 4 bases; junction bases not matched to a gene: 20. The CDR3 DNA reads as TGTGCCAGCAGCCCAGGACAGGGGAGAGGTTCCACCCACGGCACCGGGGAGCTGTTTTTT. Translation: CASSPGQGRGSTHGTGELFF.

This clonotype appeared many times. CDR3 region: CASSLTVYEKLFF. The DNA for the CDR3 is TGTGCCAGCAGCCTAACAGTGTATGAAAAACTGTTTTTT. This chain uses TRBV7-9 with TRBJ1-4; D gene unclear. Germline CDR1 reads SEHNR; CDR2 reads FQNEAQ (reference sequence). This CDR3 comprises 13 residues. V was cut by 5 bases and J by 6 bases, with 10 bases left in between.

This clonotype was detected ten times or more. The chain links TRBV18 to TRBJ1-1; no reliable D call. CDR3 size: 12 residues. Germline CDR1 KGHSH, CDR2 LQKENI. V lost 1 base, J lost 7 bases, and 7 bases lay in between. Here the CDR3 reads CASSPLTDEAFF. CDR3 in DNA: TGTGCCAGCTCACCACTTACAGATGAAGCTTTCTTT. The full variable domain, in which reference TRBV18 and TRBJ1-1 provide the parts outside the CDR3, is NAGVMQNPRHLVRRRGQEARLRCSPMKGHSHVYWYRQLPEEGLKFMVYLQKENIIDESGMPKERFSAEFPKEGPSILRIQQVVRGDSAAYFCASSPLTDEAFFGQGTRLTVV.

By proportion, this clonotype is medium-sized (0.01 to 0.1%). This chain links TRBV25-1 with TRBJ2-5; 8 nucleotides line up with TRBD1. Germline lookup yields CDR1 MGHDK and CDR2 SYGVNS. Germline trimming cut 3 bases from V and 4 bases from J; bases unmatched to any gene: 4. This CDR3 contains 14 residues. The CDR3 is CASSDTQGAETQYF. CDR3 DNA sequence: TGTGCCAGCAGTGACACTCAGGGGGCAGAGACCCAGTACTTC.

This clonotype was seen many times. This chain joins TRBV5-1 and TRBJ2-6; 9 positions agree with TRBD1. The CDR3 consists of 15 residues. Germline V CDR1 and CDR2: SGHRS, YFSETQ. With V trimmed by 6 bases and J by 4 bases, 5 bases remained unmatched. The CDR3 DNA sequence: TGCGCCAGCACCGACAGGGGGACCGGGGCCAACGTCCTGACTTTC. This sequence encodes CASTDRGTGANVLTF.

Many counts were recorded for this clonotype. V usage is TRBV12-3 or TRBV12-4 and J usage is TRBJ2-1; TRBD2 agrees at 14 bases. V was pared by 6 bases and J by 9 bases, with 4 bases of the junction left unmatched. CDR3 length equals 14 residues. The CDR3: CASSGTSGSGEQFF. CDR3 in DNA: TGTGCCAGCAGCGGGACTAGCGGGAGTGGTGAGCAGTTCTTC.

Many counts were recorded for this clonotype. The chain combines TRBV7-8 with TRBJ2-1; D is ambiguous. This CDR3 contains 13 residues. Germline CDR1 is SGHVS and CDR2 is FQNEAQ. V was trimmed by 3 bases and J by 3 bases, leaving 6 bases between them. CDR3 sequence (DNA): TGTGCCAGCAGCTTGGCCGACTACAATGAGCAGTTCTTC. Translating it yields CASSLADYNEQFF.

This clonotype was counted ten times or more. The rearrangement joins TRBV29-1 to TRBJ1-1, with TRBD1 as a possible D gene (5 bases). The germline gives CDR1 SQVTM, CDR2 ANQGSEA. This CDR3 is built from 12 residues. V shed 6 bases and J shed 6 bases, with 14 bases lying between them. The chain's CDR3 is CSVQRRGPEAFF. The CDR3 bases are TGCAGCGTCCAACGGAGGGGCCCTGAAGCTTTCTTT.

As concerns this clonotype: A single base separates this from a much larger clone, so it may be a read error. This sequence joins TRBV2 and TRBJ2-1; D possibly corresponds to TRBD1 (5 bases). Germline-derived CDR1 and CDR2 are SNHLY and FYNNEI. V lost 4 bases and J 5 bases, leaving 15 bases between the germline ends. This CDR3 is built from 15 residues. CDR3 nucleotides: TGTGCCAGCAGTGCCGACAGTAGAAGGGACAATGAGCAGTTCTTC. It codes for CASSADSRRDNEQFF. Full variable domain (missing parts from reference TRBV2 and TRBJ2-1): EPEVTQTPSHQVTQMGQEVILRCVPISNHLYFYWYRQILGQKVEFLVSFYNNEISEKSEIFDDQFSVERPDGSNFTLKIRSTKLEDSAMYFCASSADSRRDNEQFFGPGTRLTVL.

By its share, this clonotype is medium-sized. In nucleotides, the CDR3 is TGTGCCAGCAGCTTCTCGGGGTCCATACTCTATGGCTACACCTTC. Its protein product is CASSFSGSILYGYTF. The V and J genes are TRBV7-2 and TRBJ1-2; the D is unclear. The CDR3 has 15 amino acids. From germline, CDR1 is SGHTA and CDR2 FQGNSA. Between the trimmed V and J ends, which lost 3 bases and 4 bases, there was a span of 15 bases. Looking up the rest from reference TRBV7-2 and TRBJ1-2 gives the full variable domain: GAGVSQSPSNKVTEKGKDVELRCDPISGHTALYWYRQSLGQGLEFLIYFQGNSAPDKSGLPSDRFSAERTGGSVSTLTIQRTQQEDSAVYLCASSFSGSILYGYTFGSGTRLTVV.

There are many counts of this clonotype. The rearrangement links TRBV19 to TRBJ2-3; 8 positions match TRBD2. Germline CDR1 reads LNHDA; CDR2 reads SQIVND (reference sequence). The CDR3 has 16 residues. V was pared by 3 bases and J by 2 bases, with 7 bases of the junction left unmatched. CDR3 DNA: TGTGCCAGTAGTATTACAAGGACTAGCATCACAGATACGCAGTATTTT. As protein: CASSITRTSITDTQYF.

The J gene is TRBJ2-1, the V gene TRBV5-4; D call uncertain. This CDR3 is 14 amino acids long. With 9 bases removed from V and 6 bases from J, the gap between germline ends came to 19 bases. The germline V gene encodes CDR1 SGHNT and CDR2 YYREEE (reference sequence). CDR3 sequence reads: CAIGLAGSGNEQFF. Here the CDR3 DNA reads TGTGCCATCGGCTTGGCCGGATCGGGCAATGAGCAGTTCTTC.

This clonotype was counted many times. The chain combines TRBV6-1 with TRBJ1-5; 8 bases agree with TRBD1. The germline CDR1 and CDR2 sequences are MNHNS and SASEGT. This CDR3 contains 14 residues. J lost 6 bases, V lost 6 bases, and 7 bases had no gene match. The CDR3 bases are TGTGCCAGCAGACCCACAGGGGGAGGTCAGCCCCAGCATTTT. Amino acid sequence: CASRPTGGGQPQHF.

This clonotype was seen repeatedly, ten times or more. The V gene is TRBV10-3, the J gene TRBJ2-3, with 9 bases aligning to TRBD1. The CDR3 is made up of 13 amino acids. With V trimmed by 9 bases and J by 4 bases, 5 bases remained unmatched. Germline values: CDR1 ENHRY, CDR2 SYGVKD. The CDR3 reads CAIQGAMADTQYF. The CDR3, as DNA: TGTGCCATACAGGGGGCGATGGCAGATACGCAGTATTTT.

The rearrangement uses TRBV3-1 and TRBJ2-1; D is perhaps TRBD2 (6 bases). Germline V gives CDR1 LGHDT, CDR2 YNNKEL (reference sequence). The CDR3 totals 18 residues. V lost 8 bases to trimming and J lost 4 bases, with 27 bases between them. The CDR3 loop is CASCCLSGSGSRYNEQFF. As DNA, the CDR3 is TGTGCCAGCTGCTGTCTCTCCGGGAGCGGTAGTAGGTACAATGAGCAGTTCTTC.

This clonotype was picked up many times. The chain combines TRBV20-1 with TRBJ2-2; possible D gene TRBD2, 6 bases. Germline V gene lookup returns CDR1 DFQATT and CDR2 SNEGSKA (reference sequence). The CDR3 has 14 amino acids. V shed 6 bases and J shed 3 bases, with 14 bases lying between them. The CDR3 DNA reads as TGCAGTGCGCCTGGGACTTTCTACACCGGGGAGCTGTTTTTT. Its protein is CSAPGTFYTGELFF.

This clonotype was seen many times. The genes are TRBV7-2 and TRBJ1-1; D might be TRBD1 (6 bases). Germline V CDR1 and CDR2: SGHTA, FQGNSA. CDR3 length: 14 residues. V was shortened by 1 base and J by 5 bases, with 11 bases between the two germline ends. CDR3 sequence (DNA): TGTGCCAGCAGCTTAGAGACAGGATTAACTGAAGCTTTCTTT. This translates into CASSLETGLTEAFF.

This clonotype was detected ten times or more. This chain links TRBV4-3 with TRBJ2-1; 8 bases are shared with TRBD2. CDR1 and CDR2 (germline): LGHNA, YSLEER. The CDR3 covers 17 residues. V lost 0 bases to trimming and J lost 0 bases; unmatched junction nucleotides: 4. CDR3 loop: CASSQDELAASYNEQFF. Here the CDR3 DNA reads TGCGCCAGCAGCCAAGATGAACTAGCGGCCTCCTACAATGAGCAGTTCTTC.

V and J are TRBV11-2 and TRBJ2-7, with 12 bases identical to TRBD2. V dropped 1 base and J dropped 6; count of bases not matched to a gene: 10. This CDR3 spans 17 amino acids. Germline CDR1 SGHAT, CDR2 FQNNGV. CDR3 sequence (DNA): TGTGCCAGCAGCTTAGTCACGGGACTAGCGGGTCACCCCGAGCAGTACTTC. It specifies CASSLVTGLAGHPEQYF.

This clonotype was counted many times. This chain uses TRBV2 with TRBJ1-4, with D hard to call. V lost 2 bases and J lost 5, with 12 bases in between. The CDR3 is 15 residues long. Germline values: CDR1 SNHLY, CDR2 FYNNEI. The CDR3 DNA follows: TGTGCCAGCAGTGAAACGTACGGTATCAATGAAAAACTGTTTTTT. Its protein product is CASSETYGINEKLFF.

This clonotype showed up many times. The chain joins TRBV5-1 to TRBJ1-3; 7 bases agree with TRBD1. The CDR3 loop spans 15 amino acids. Germline V CDR1 and CDR2: SGHRS, YFSETQ. V lost 0 bases, J lost 6 bases, and 6 bases stayed unmatched. The DNA for the CDR3 is TGCGCCAGCAGCTTGGGCCCACAGGGGACAAACACCATATATTTT. It translates to CASSLGPQGTNTIYF. Full variable domain (rest looked up from reference TRBV5-1 and TRBJ1-3): KAGVTQTPRYLIKTRGQQVTLSCSPISGHRSVSWYQQTPGQGLQFLFEYFSETQRNKGNFPGRFSGRQFSNSRSEMNVSTLELGDSALYLCASSLGPQGTNTIYFGEGSWLTVV.

This clonotype came up many times. This chain joins TRBV3-1 and TRBJ2-1, with D perhaps TRBD1 (6 bases). Trimming pared 1 base from V and 5 bases from J, leaving 9 bases between. This CDR3 spans 14 amino acids. Germline CDR1 reads LGHDT; CDR2 reads YNNKEL (reference sequence). CDR3 protein: CASSQGDNNNEQFF. The CDR3 DNA reads TGTGCCAGCAGCCAAGGGGACAACAACAATGAGCAGTTCTTC.

This clonotype occurred many times. The V and J genes are TRBV12-3 or TRBV12-4 and TRBJ1-1; possible D gene TRBD1, 5 bases. V was clipped by 3 bases and J by 3 bases, with 17 bases between them. CDR3 length equals 16 residues. CDR3 residues: CASSLVGGSLDTEAFF. As DNA, the CDR3 is TGTGCCAGCAGTTTGGTGGGGGGAAGTCTGGACACTGAAGCTTTCTTT.

This clonotype was seen many times. The genes are TRBV6-1 and TRBJ2-4; 11 positions agree with TRBD1. Germline V gives CDR1 MNHNS, CDR2 SASEGT. The CDR3 is 13 amino acids. V lost 6 bases to trimming and J lost 13 bases; unmatched junction nucleotides: 8. The CDR3 here is CASREGQGGRQYF. The DNA of the CDR3 is TGTGCCAGCAGGGAGGGACAGGGGGGAAGGCAGTACTTC.